These 5 T cell receptor beta chains share one sample of origin, sequenced in a study of OX40 agonist ivuxolimab in advanced cancers. The assay was immunoSEQ multiplex PCR, and TCRdb's table has in-frame clones only and misses some. The data contain tens of thousands of clones, approximately 90% of them singletons. The sample here was CD4+ or CD8+ T cells sorted from blood, taken in a trial of the OX40 agonist ivuxolimab. The source of these receptors is an adult with an advanced solid tumor such as melanoma, head and neck, liver or kidney cancer.

This chain connects TRBV7-9 to TRBJ2-1; perhaps TRBD2 as D (6 bases). The CDR3 spans 14 residues. Looked up from germline, CDR1 is SEHNR and CDR2 is FQNEAQ (reference sequence). V was shortened by 5 bases and J by 5 bases, with 13 bases between the two germline ends. CDR3 region: CASSHWGLNNEQFF. The CDR3 DNA is TGTGCCAGCAGCCACTGGGGACTGAACAATGAGCAGTTCTTC. The full variable domain, its missing parts supplied by reference TRBV7-9 and TRBJ2-1, is DTGVSQNPRHKITKRGQNVTFRCDPISEHNRLYWYRQTLGQGPEFLTYFQNEAQLEKSRLLSDRFSAERPKGSFSTLEIQRTEQGDSAMYLCASSHWGLNNEQFFGPGTRLTVL.

The rearrangement links TRBV9 to TRBJ2-2; 9 bases are a match to TRBD2. Losses at the gene ends were 6 bases for V and 4 bases for J; bases not matched to a gene: 13. Germline CDR1 reads SGDLS; CDR2 reads YYNGEE. This CDR3 is 17 amino acids long. The CDR3 sequence is CASTPLWRGGSTGELFF. For the CDR3, the DNA is TGTGCCAGCACCCCTCTATGGCGGGGGGGATCCACCGGGGAGCTGTTTTTT.

The V call is TRBV2, the J call TRBJ1-5; 8 bases are a match to TRBD1. CDR3 length: 12 amino acids. With 7 bases clipped from V and 9 bases from J, the junction kept 5 bases outside the gene matches. Germline loops: CDR1 SNHLY, CDR2 FYNNEI. CDR3 nucleotide sequence: TGTGCCAGCACGCAGGGGACAGGGCCCCAGCATTTT. It translates to CASTQGTGPQHF.

The chain recombines TRBV5-1 with TRBJ1-1; D call uncertain. The ends were cut back, 1 base at V and 1 base at J, with 8 bases in the middle. The CDR3 runs 14 residues. CDR1 and CDR2 (germline): SGHRS, YFSETQ. The CDR3 is CASSLPFPNTEAFF. The DNA for the CDR3 is TGCGCCAGCAGCTTGCCGTTCCCGAACACTGAAGCTTTCTTT.

V and J are TRBV5-4 and TRBJ1-3; no definite D call. In germline, CDR1 is SGHNT, CDR2 YYREEE (reference sequence). The CDR3 spans 13 residues. Trimming removed 2 bases from V and 2 bases from J, with 5 bases in between. The CDR3 nucleotides are TGTGCCAGCAGCTTTATGGCTGGAAACACCATATATTTT. The encoded protein is CASSFMAGNTIYF.